This T cell receptor beta chain appears in the sequencing data of a study of cytomegalovirus exposure and HLA in healthy donors. Study-wide results and caveats: Some TCR beta chains (about 180 of them) were listed as cytomegalovirus-associated. Specificity of a few CMV-associated chains for CMV antigens was verified in vitro. Across all donors, roughly uniform sequencing depth was an assumption of the presence/absence analyses.

PCR used 60 Vbeta primers and 13 Jbeta primers. TCRdb's copy holds only in-frame clones and misses some; the assay was immunoSEQ multiplex PCR. The data show nearly 200,000 clones, 80% to 85% seen once. Notes on this clone: No antigen is known for it.

Sequencing was done on a sample of PBMCs. This receptor was taken from a woman between 45 and 65 years old in good health and CMV-seropositive.

The CDR3 DNA is TGTGCCAGCAGCGACGGACTAGCGGGAGAAATCACCGGGGAGCTGTTTTTT. This encodes CASSDGLAGEITGELFF. This chain connects TRBV7-3 to TRBJ2-2; 13 bases are shared with TRBD2. This CDR3 has 17 residues. J was trimmed by 4 bases and V by 5 bases; bases with no gene match: 7. Germline-derived CDR1 and CDR2 are SGHTA and FQGTGA.